This TCR beta chain was sequenced for a study of PD-L1 blockade in urothelial cancer (dated 2017 in TCRdb). Broadly, across the study: Therapy was started at some point between 2014 and 2016 for all patients, and atezolizumab 1,200 mg was administered intravenously every 3 weeks. Pretreatment tumor samples, along with matched peripheral blood collected serially before and after atezolizumab treatment, underwent TCR sequencing. An ECOG performance status of 0 or 1 was recorded for the patients, and 0 to 3 prior chemotherapy regimens had been received by the patients. In the same patients who had TCR sequencing, pretreatment tumors also underwent whole exome sequencing and RNA sequencing. Blood samples were analyzed at 3 weeks after treatment start (second dose) and at 6 weeks after treatment start. About 90% of the 29 patients were males with bladder-origin urothelial cancer, and about 60% of the roughly 30 reported a prior smoking history. Pretreatment blood TCR-seq was available for nearly 30 patients, at least one posttreatment blood collection was obtained for approximately 25 patients, and tumor TCR-seq was available for approximately 25 patients. Nine patients achieved durable clinical benefit and some 21 did not. Progression-free survival longer than 6 months counted as durable clinical benefit, and TCR features were additionally tested against both progression-free and overall survival. An exploratory multi-omic analysis was conducted of the somatic, immune and clinical correlates of response to PD-L1 blockade with atezolizumab in urothelial cancer. Blood samples yielded a median of about 150,000 T cells and around 80,000 unique TCRs, with median clonality roughly 0.084. Here is what the overall study found, with its caveats: Patients with durable benefit showed greater expansion of tumor-associated TCR clones in peripheral blood 3 weeks after starting treatment (n of about 21, p = 0.022). Because the sample size was small (n of about 27) and many of the analyses were exploratory, the results are meant to be hypothesis-generating. A pretreatment peripheral blood TCR clonality below the median was linked to improved progression-free and overall survival.

Each PCR received spiked-in synthetic TCR analog templates so that absolute template abundance could be estimated from read counts. Using the immunoSEQ assay, TCRbeta CDR3 regions were amplified from genomic DNA with bias-controlled V and J gene primers. Rearranged TCRbeta segments were sequenced at approximately 20X coverage. The authors processed their data as follows. Clustering was used to correct sequencing errors, and CDR3s were annotated against IMGT so that V, D and J genes could be assigned. Downstream analyses used only productive TCRbeta rearrangements, leaving out any out-of-frame or stop-codon sequences. To compute clonality, Shannon entropy was normalized by the log of the number of unique productive sequences and then subtracted from one. Clones differing between time points or between blood and tumor were identified by Fisher's exact test with Benjamini-Hochberg correction at adjusted p below 0.01. As stored in TCRdb, this immuneACCESS dataset retains in-frame rearrangements with V and J assigned. A fraction of the clones does not appear; measured against another copy, unresolved V genes explain less than half of the discrepancy, and the remainder lacks a known reason. Clone size and V and J calls were adopted from that table, with D and trimming inferred from the DNA. The sample yields 30,000 or so clones; 75% to 90% were counted once. The ten top clones hold around 1.9% of the sample.

The cohort included about 29 patients with locally advanced or metastatic urothelial carcinoma who were treated at Memorial Sloan Kettering on a trial protocol. Peripheral blood mononuclear cells were collected pretreatment and during treatment, with between 1 and 8 total time points obtained per patient. The Qiagen DNeasy Blood extraction kit was used to purify genomic DNA from total PBMCs and tumor samples. PBMCs were collected pretreatment and during treatment, and were isolated and stored as previously described. A remark on this clone: Its recognized antigen is unknown. Nothing much larger sits one base from this clone, and base qualities are not available.

V loses 4 bases, J loses 6 bases, and the germline ends lie 18 bases apart. The CDR3 runs 15 residues from the cysteine to the phenylalanine. Only CDR3 DNA is held: 45 bases, read in frame from base 1. In the germline V gene, CDR1 corresponds to MDHEN and CDR2 to SYDVKM. Recombination linked TRBV28 to TRBJ1-2; 6 matching bases give a weak D call of TRBD1. Sequences were derived from PBMCs, sampled around atezolizumab (anti-PD-L1) treatment. The clonotype was recovered from a man aged 50-60 years with urothelial cancer. The CDR3 in this case is CASSSGTRGANGYTF. The DNA is as follows: TGTGCCAGCAGTTCTGGGACTAGGGGGGCGAATGGCTACACCTTC.